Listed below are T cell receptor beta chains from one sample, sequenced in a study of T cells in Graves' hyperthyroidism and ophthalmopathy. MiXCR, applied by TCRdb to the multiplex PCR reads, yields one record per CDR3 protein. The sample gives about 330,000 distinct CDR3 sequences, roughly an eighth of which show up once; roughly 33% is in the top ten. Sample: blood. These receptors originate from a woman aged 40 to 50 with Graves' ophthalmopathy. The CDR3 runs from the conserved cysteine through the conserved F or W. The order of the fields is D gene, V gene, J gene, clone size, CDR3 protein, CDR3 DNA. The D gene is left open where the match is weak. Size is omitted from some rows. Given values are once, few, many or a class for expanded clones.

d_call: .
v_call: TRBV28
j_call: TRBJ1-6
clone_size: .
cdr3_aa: CASSLGGSGVGSPLHF
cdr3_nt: TGTGCCAGCAGTTTGGGGGGGAGTGGGGTGGGTTCACCCCTCCACTTT

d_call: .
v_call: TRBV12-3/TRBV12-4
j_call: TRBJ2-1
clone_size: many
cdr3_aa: CASSPTANEQFF
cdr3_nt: TGTGCCAGCAGCCCCACGGCCAATGAGCAGTTCTTC

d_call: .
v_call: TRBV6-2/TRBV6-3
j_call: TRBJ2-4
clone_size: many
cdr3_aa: CASSSVGVLGIQYF
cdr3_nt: TGTGCCAGCAGTTCCGTTGGAGTTTTGGGCATTCAGTACTTC

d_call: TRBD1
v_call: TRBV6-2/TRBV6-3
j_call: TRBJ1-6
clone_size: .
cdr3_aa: CASSYSNRGDSPLHF
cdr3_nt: TGTGCCAGCAGTTACTCGAACAGGGGTGATTCACCCCTCCACTTT

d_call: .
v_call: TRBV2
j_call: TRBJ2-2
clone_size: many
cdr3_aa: CASSDSRTGELFF
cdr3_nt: TGTGCCAGCAGTGATAGTCGTACCGGGGAGCTGTTTTTT

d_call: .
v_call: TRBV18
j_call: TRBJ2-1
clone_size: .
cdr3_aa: CASSPLDMGGGNEQFF
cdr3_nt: TGTGCCAGCTCACCTTTGGACATGGGTGGAGGCAATGAGCAGTTCTTC

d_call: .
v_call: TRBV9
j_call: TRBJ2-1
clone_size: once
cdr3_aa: CASSVRSKEDLNYNEQFF
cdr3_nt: TGTGCCAGCAGCGTACGGAGTAAGGAGGACCTAAACTACAATGAGCAGTTCTTC

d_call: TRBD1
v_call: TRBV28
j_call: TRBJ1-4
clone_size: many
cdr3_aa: CASRSGGTGKKLFF
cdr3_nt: TGTGCCAGCAGGTCAGGGGGGACCGGGAAAAAACTGTTTTTT

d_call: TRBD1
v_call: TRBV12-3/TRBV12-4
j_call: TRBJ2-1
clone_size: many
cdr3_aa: CASSFWTGDWNEQFF
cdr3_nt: TGTGCCAGCAGTTTCTGGACAGGGGATTGGAATGAGCAGTTCTTC

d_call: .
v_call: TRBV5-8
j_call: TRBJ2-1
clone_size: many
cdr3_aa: CASSWTDNEQFF
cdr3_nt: TGTGCCAGCAGCTGGACAGACAATGAGCAGTTCTTC

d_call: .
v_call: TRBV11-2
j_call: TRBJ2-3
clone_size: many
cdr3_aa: CASSPWRGRSTDTQYF
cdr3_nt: TGTGCCAGCAGCCCGTGGAGGGGGAGGAGCACAGATACGCAGTATTTT

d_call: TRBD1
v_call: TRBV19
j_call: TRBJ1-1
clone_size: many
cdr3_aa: CASSPGQGLNTEAFF
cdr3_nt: TGTGCCAGTAGCCCGGGACAGGGCTTGAACACTGAAGCTTTCTTT

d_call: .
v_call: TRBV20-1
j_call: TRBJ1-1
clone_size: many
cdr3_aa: CSAPGTTNTEAFF
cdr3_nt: TGCAGTGCTCCCGGGACAACGAACACTGAAGCTTTCTTT

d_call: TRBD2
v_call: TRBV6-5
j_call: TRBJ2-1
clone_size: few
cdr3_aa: CASSYSGEGRAYNEQFF
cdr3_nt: TGTGCCAGCAGTTACTCGGGGGAGGGGCGCGCCTACAATGAGCAGTTCTTC

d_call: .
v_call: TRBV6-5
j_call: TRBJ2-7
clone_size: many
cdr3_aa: CASSYSQGPGYEQYF
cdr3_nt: TGTGCCAGCAGTTACTCTCAGGGTCCTGGGTACGAGCAGTACTTC

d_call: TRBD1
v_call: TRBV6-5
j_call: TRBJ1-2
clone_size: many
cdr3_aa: CASRPRQGAYYGYTF
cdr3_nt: TGTGCCAGCAGGCCGAGACAGGGGGCGTACTATGGCTACACCTTC

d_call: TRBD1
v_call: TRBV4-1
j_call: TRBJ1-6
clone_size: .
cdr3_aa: CASSGRGQVNSPLHF
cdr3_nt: TGCGCCAGCAGTGGAAGGGGGCAGGTGAATTCACCCCTCCACTTT

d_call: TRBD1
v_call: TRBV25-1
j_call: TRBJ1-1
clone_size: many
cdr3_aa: CASIHMTGRLDEAFF
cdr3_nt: TGTGCCAGCATCCATATGACAGGGCGGTTGGATGAAGCTTTCTTT

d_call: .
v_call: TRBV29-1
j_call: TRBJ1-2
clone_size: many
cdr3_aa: CSVFDRNYGYTF
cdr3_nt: TGCAGCGTTTTTGACAGGAACTATGGCTACACCTTC

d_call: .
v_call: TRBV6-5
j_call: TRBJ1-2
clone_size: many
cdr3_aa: CASSYSRFSQANYGYTF
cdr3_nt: TGTGCCAGCAGTTACTCGAGGTTCAGTCAAGCTAACTATGGCTACACCTTC

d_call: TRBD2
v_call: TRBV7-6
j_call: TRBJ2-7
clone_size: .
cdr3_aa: CASVDGTSGYEQYF
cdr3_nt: TGTGCCAGCGTCGATGGGACTAGCGGCTACGAGCAGTACTTC

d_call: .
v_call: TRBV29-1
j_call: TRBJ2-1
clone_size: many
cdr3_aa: CSVRPLGHPRDEQFF
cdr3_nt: TGCAGCGTAAGGCCTTTAGGTCACCCTCGGGATGAGCAGTTCTTC

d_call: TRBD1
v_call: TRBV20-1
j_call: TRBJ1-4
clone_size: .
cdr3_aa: CSATPPQGARHEKLFF
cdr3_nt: TGCAGTGCTACTCCCCCCCAGGGGGCGAGGCATGAAAAACTGTTTTTT

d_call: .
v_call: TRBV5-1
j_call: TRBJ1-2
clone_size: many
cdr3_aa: CASSYGQLNGYTF
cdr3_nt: TGCGCCAGCAGCTATGGACAGTTGAACGGCTACACCTTC

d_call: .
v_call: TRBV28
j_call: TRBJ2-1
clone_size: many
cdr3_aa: CASLFSGQIEYNEQFF
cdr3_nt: TGTGCCAGCCTTTTCTCCGGGCAAATCGAATACAATGAGCAGTTCTTC

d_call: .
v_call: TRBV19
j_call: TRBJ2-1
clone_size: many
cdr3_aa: CASSPNRNNEQFF
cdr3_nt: TGTGCCAGTAGCCCGAACCGAAACAATGAGCAGTTCTTC

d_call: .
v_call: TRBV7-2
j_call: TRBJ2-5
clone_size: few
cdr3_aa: CASSFTGLQAVAQYF
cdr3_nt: TGTGCCAGCAGCTTCACGGGACTGCAGGCGGTTGCCCAGTACTTC

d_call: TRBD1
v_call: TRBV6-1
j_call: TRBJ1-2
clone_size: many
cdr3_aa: CASRLGQASEYGYTF
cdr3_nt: TGTGCCAGCAGACTCGGACAGGCTAGCGAGTATGGCTACACCTTC

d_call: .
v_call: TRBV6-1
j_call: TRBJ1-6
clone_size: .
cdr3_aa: CASRDGVGNSPLHF
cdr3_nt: TGTGCCAGCAGGGACGGGGTAGGAAATTCACCCCTCCACTTT

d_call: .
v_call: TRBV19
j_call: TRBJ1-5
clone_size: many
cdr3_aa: CASSIFHSSVGNQPQHF
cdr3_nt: TGTGCCAGTAGTATCTTTCATTCGTCAGTGGGCAATCAGCCCCAGCATTTT